The 16 T cell receptor beta chains below all came from one sample that was sequenced in a study of blood T cells in healthy people across ages. For the second PCR, which ran for roughly 6 to 11 cycles, a sample-barcoded 5' primer and a J-beta primer mix were used. MiXCR, run by TCRdb on the 5' RACE reads, gives a single entry per CDR3 protein. The sample holds hundreds of thousands of distinct CDR3 sequences, 55% to 75% seen once. Specimen: blood. Receptor source: a man in his thirties or forties in good health.

V and J are TRBV9 and TRBJ2-7; 7 bases agree with TRBD2. There are 14 residues in the CDR3. The V segment lost 2 bases and the J segment 3 bases; nucleotides outside the gene matches: 5. From germline, CDR1 is SGDLS and CDR2 YYNGEE. The CDR3 loop reads CASSVSGAHYEQYF. In nucleotides, the CDR3 is TGTGCCAGCAGCGTGAGCGGGGCACACTACGAGCAGTACTTC.

The genes are TRBV19 and TRBJ1-1, with TRBD1 as a possible D gene (6 bases). Germline V gives CDR1 LNHDA, CDR2 SQIVND (reference sequence). Deletions cut 5 bases from V and 2 bases from J, with 12 bases between. The CDR3 runs to 14 residues. The CDR3 coding sequence is TGTGCCAGTAGTCCGGGGGGGGCCAACACTGAAGCTTTCTTT. Translating gives CASSPGGANTEAFF.

V usage is TRBV15 and J usage is TRBJ2-6; the match to TRBD2 covers 7 bases. In germline, CDR1 is LNHNV, CDR2 YYDKDF (reference sequence). V was pared by 0 bases and J by 2 bases, with 7 bases of the junction left unmatched. The CDR3 is 18 residues long. The CDR3 sequence: CATSRDLAGEAGANVLTF. The CDR3 region has the DNA TGTGCCACCAGCAGAGATTTGGCGGGAGAGGCTGGGGCCAACGTCCTGACTTTC.

In its sample, this clonotype was seen a few times. The chain joins TRBV20-1 to TRBJ2-1, with TRBD2 identical over 10 bases. Looked up from germline, CDR1 is DFQATT and CDR2 is SNEGSKA (reference sequence). The CDR3 extends over 15 amino acids. The junction had 5 bases not matched to a gene; V was cut back by 0 bases and J by 6 bases. The CDR3 is CSARDQASGGNEQFF. CDR3 DNA sequence: TGCAGTGCTAGAGATCAGGCTAGCGGGGGCAATGAGCAGTTCTTC.

This sequence joins TRBV12-3 or TRBV12-4 and TRBJ2-3, with D uncertain. Trimming took off 6 bases at V and 5 bases at J, with 12 bases between the two ends. The CDR3 sequence is 13 residues long. CDR3 nucleotides: TGTGCCAGCAGCTACAGCAAGATAGATACGCAGTATTTT. Encoded protein: CASSYSKIDTQYF.

V gene TRBV29-1 combines with J gene TRBJ2-1; D ambiguous. Germline V lookup: CDR1 SQVTM, CDR2 ANQGSEA. Trimming took 3 bases from V and 1 from J, leaving 7 bases between them. The CDR3 contains 13 residues. In DNA form, the CDR3 reads TGCAGCGTTGACGGTCAGTCCTACAATGAGCAGTTCTTC. It translates to CSVDGQSYNEQFF.

This clonotype came up many times. The rearrangement links TRBV13 to TRBJ1-4; no definite D call. CDR3 size: 13 residues. Trimming took 5 bases from V and 10 from J, leaving 14 bases between them. Looked up from germline, CDR1 is PRHDT and CDR2 is FYEKMQ (reference sequence). The CDR3 DNA sequence: TGTGCCAGCAGCCGGAGTGGGGTCGGAAAACTGTTTTTT. This encodes CASSRSGVGKLFF.

This chain links TRBV7-9 with TRBJ2-7, with TRBD1 matching over 7 bases. Germline assignment: CDR1 SEHNR and CDR2 FQNEAQ (reference sequence). J gave up 5 bases and V 1 base, and 8 bases lay outside the gene matches. This CDR3 is built from 15 residues. CDR3 nucleotides: TGTGCCAGCAGCTTAGGCGACAGGGATCACGACGAGCAGTACTTC. As protein: CASSLGDRDHDEQYF.

This sequence joins TRBV5-1 and TRBJ2-5; 7 bases line up with TRBD1. Trimming cost V 4 bases and J 3 bases; bases outside gene matches: 15. The germline CDR1 and CDR2 sequences are SGHRS and YFSETQ. The CDR3 totals 17 residues. CDR3 DNA sequence: TGCGCCAGCAGCCGTGTACCTTCAGGGGGTGGGGAAGAGACCCAGTACTTC. It encodes CASSRVPSGGGEETQYF.

In its sample, this clonotype was seen once. The J gene is TRBJ2-1, the V gene TRBV5-1; TRBD1 matches 9 bases. Germline V CDR1 and CDR2: SGHRS, YFSETQ. The CDR3 consists of 14 residues. The junction had 8 bases not matched to a gene; V was cut back by 5 bases and J by 8 bases. The CDR3 region is CASRSGTGMDEQFF. In DNA form, the CDR3 reads TGCGCCAGCAGATCCGGGACAGGGATGGATGAGCAGTTCTTC.

This clonotype was counted a few times. The chain uses TRBV7-2 and TRBJ2-4; maybe TRBD2 (6 bases). There are 15 residues in the CDR3. The V gene lost 5 bases and the J gene lost 6 bases, with 17 bases spanning the gap. Germline V lookup: CDR1 SGHTA, CDR2 FQGNSA. The CDR3 DNA follows: TGTGCCAGCAGCCTGAACCGGGACTGGAGAAACATTCAGTACTTC. It codes for CASSLNRDWRNIQYF. The variable domain in full, completed from reference TRBV7-2 and TRBJ2-4, reads GAGVSQSPSNKVTEKGKDVELRCDPISGHTALYWYRQSLGQGLEFLIYFQGNSAPDKSGLPSDRFSAERTGGSVSTLTIQRTQQEDSAVYLCASSLNRDWRNIQYFGAGTRLSVL.

The count of this clonotype is one. The chain uses TRBV24-1 and TRBJ2-1; 15 nucleotides agree with TRBD2. Germline lookup yields CDR1 KGHDR and CDR2 SFDVKD. J gave up 5 bases and V 4 bases, and 5 bases lay outside the gene matches. The CDR3 length is 17 residues. This CDR3 reads CATSDEWTSGRDNEQFF. In DNA, the CDR3 is TGTGCCACCAGTGACGAATGGACTAGCGGGAGGGACAATGAGCAGTTCTTC.

V gene TRBV5-1 combines with J gene TRBJ2-3; TRBD1 matches at 8 bases. Germline lookup yields CDR1 SGHRS and CDR2 YFSETQ. This CDR3 region has 16 residues. Trimming cost V 2 bases and J 4 bases; bases outside gene matches: 9. DNA of the CDR3: TGCGCCAGCAGCTTATGGACAGGGAGATTCGCAGATACGCAGTATTTT. It yields the protein CASSLWTGRFADTQYF.

The rearrangement links TRBV29-1 to TRBJ1-2; 8 positions agree with TRBD1. Germline trimming cut 2 bases from V and 6 bases from J; bases unmatched to any gene: 8. The CDR3 consists of 14 residues. The V gene's germline CDR1 is SQVTM and CDR2 ANQGSEA. The CDR3 DNA reads TGCAGCGTTGAAACCACGGACAGGGTGCATGGCTACACCTTC. Its translation: CSVETTDRVHGYTF.

V is TRBV20-1 and J is TRBJ2-5, with D maybe TRBD1 (6 bases). V was pared by 8 bases and J by 7 bases, with 23 bases between. CDR3 length: 14 amino acids. The germline V gene encodes CDR1 DFQATT and CDR2 SNEGSKA (reference sequence). CDR3 DNA: TGCAGTATCCAGACTACAGGGCCCCGGGGGACCCAGTACTTC. This codes for CSIQTTGPRGTQYF.

This chain joins TRBV18 and TRBJ1-4; TRBD1 aligns across 8 bases. This CDR3 is built from 16 residues. V lost 6 bases and J lost 1; bases outside the gene matches: 7. Germline V gene data show CDR1 as KGHSH and CDR2 as LQKENI. Here the CDR3 reads CASSSQGARTNEKLFF. In DNA, the CDR3 is TGTGCCAGCTCTTCCCAGGGGGCGCGAACTAATGAAAAACTGTTTTTT.